Listed here are 14 T cell receptor beta chains from one sample, sequenced in a study of blood T cell repertoires in COVID-19. Assay used: immunoSEQ multiplex PCR; TCRdb lists only in-frame clones, some missing. The sample lists some 100,000 clones; approximately 87% were seen once. The sequencing input was peripheral blood. The source of these receptors is an older woman with acute or convalescent COVID-19.

This sequence joins TRBV2 and TRBJ1-1; TRBD1 matches 8 bases. V shed 7 bases, J shed 8 bases, and the junction held 6 bases outside the gene matches. The germline CDR1 and CDR2 sequences are SNHLY and FYNNEI. The CDR3 covers 12 residues. CDR3 in DNA: TGTGCCAGCACGGTACAGGGGGGGGAAGCTTTCTTT. This encodes CASTVQGGEAFF. The full variable domain, in which reference TRBV2 and TRBJ1-1 provide the parts outside the CDR3, is EPEVTQTPSHQVTQMGQEVILRCVPISNHLYFYWYRQILGQKVEFLVSFYNNEISEKSEIFDDQFSVERPDGSNFTLKIRSTKLEDSAMYFCASTVQGGEAFFGQGTRLTVV.

The DNA for the CDR3 is TGTGCCAGTATTGGGCGGGAGTCCACTGAAGCTTTCTTT. The encoded protein is CASIGRESTEAFF. The rearrangement links TRBV28 to TRBJ1-1, with D unclear. From germline, CDR1 is MDHEN and CDR2 SYDVKM. V was shortened by 9 bases and J by 4 bases, with 15 bases between the two germline ends. CDR3 size: 13 residues.

Comments on this clone: The junction departs from the called germline gene at one end, perhaps through a read error. This chain connects TRBV2 to TRBJ2-1; the D gene is possibly TRBD2 (6 bases). Looked up from germline, CDR1 is SNHLY and CDR2 is FYNNEI. This CDR3 comprises 13 residues. CDR3 region: CASSGLPGDLALF. As DNA, the CDR3 is TGTGCCAGTAGTGGCCTCCCGGGGGATCTGGCGCTCTTC.

This clone came up a few times. The V call is TRBV21-1, the J call TRBJ1-6; TRBD1 is the table's D call and was not checked against the DNA. TRBV21-1 is classified as a pseudogene. The CDR3 is 17 residues long. As DNA, the CDR3 is TGTGCCAGCAGCAACGGGGTGTCGGGACAGTGGGATTCACCCCTCCACTTT. Residues: CASSNGVSGQWDSPLHF.

This chain connects TRBV7-2 to TRBJ1-2; possibly TRBD1 for D (6 bases). The germline V gene encodes CDR1 SGHTA and CDR2 FQGNSA. Trimming stripped 5 bases from V and 7 bases from J, with 17 bases between. The CDR3 extends over 14 amino acids. DNA of the CDR3: TGTGCCAGCAGCCCTGACGCGGGGGCTGGTGGCTACACCTTC. Translating it yields CASSPDAGAGGYTF.

The V gene is TRBV3-1 (or the pseudogene TRBV3-2), the J gene TRBJ1-4; 7 bases fit TRBD1. V shed 5 bases, J shed 8 bases, and the junction held 8 bases outside the gene matches. The CDR3 has 14 residues. Germline-derived CDR1 and CDR2 are LGHDT and YNNKEL (reference sequence). CDR3 in DNA: TGTGCCAGCAGCTCACAGGGGAGTCGGGAAAAACTGTTTTTT. This codes for CASSSQGSREKLFF.

V is TRBV28 and J is TRBJ1-3; D may be TRBD1 (6 bases). CDR1 and CDR2 from the germline V gene are MDHEN and SYDVKM. Trimming removed 2 bases from V and 3 bases from J, with 11 bases in between. This CDR3 contains 15 residues. The CDR3: CASSLRGAGGNTIYF. The CDR3 coding sequence is TGTGCCAGCAGTTTACGGGGGGCTGGTGGAAACACCATATATTTT. The entire variable domain, with the rest obtained from reference TRBV28 and TRBJ1-3, is as follows: DVKVTQSSRYLVKRTGEKVFLECVQDMDHENMFWYRQDPGLGLRLIYFSYDVKMKEKGDIPEGYSVSREKKERFSLILESASTNQTSMYLCASSLRGAGGNTIYFGEGSWLTVV.

V is TRBV6-5 and J is TRBJ2-7, with D possibly matching TRBD1 (6 bases). Germline lookup yields CDR1 MNHEY and CDR2 SVGAGI. V lost 2 bases and J lost 5, with 13 bases in between. The CDR3 has 14 residues. As DNA, the CDR3 is TGTGCCAGCAGTTACAGGGGGTTCAGGGACGAGCAGTACTTC. Protein: CASSYRGFRDEQYF.

The rearrangement uses TRBV6-6 and TRBJ2-3, with TRBD2 matching 7 bases. CDR1 MNHNY and CDR2 SVGAGI come from the germline V gene (reference sequence). The ends lost 8 bases at V and 6 bases at J; junction bases unmatched: 2. This CDR3 has 11 amino acids. CDR3 region: CASLGGDTQYF. CDR3 nucleotide sequence: TGTGCCAGCCTGGGGGGGGATACGCAGTATTTT.

The genes are TRBV18 and TRBJ1-1; D remains ambiguous. V shed 3 bases and J shed 6 bases, with 11 bases lying between them. Germline V CDR1 and CDR2: KGHSH, LQKENI. This CDR3 is built from 13 residues. The CDR3 reads CASSPWPRAEAFF. The CDR3 DNA is TGTGCCAGCTCACCTTGGCCGCGGGCTGAAGCTTTCTTT. Drawing the rest from reference TRBV18 and TRBJ1-1, the complete variable domain is NAGVMQNPRHLVRRRGQEARLRCSPMKGHSHVYWYRQLPEEGLKFMVYLQKENIIDESGMPKERFSAEFPKEGPSILRIQQVVRGDSAAYFCASSPWPRAEAFFGQGTRLTVV.

The chain uses TRBV4-1 and TRBJ1-1; unclear D gene. CDR1 and CDR2 from the germline V gene are MGHRA and YSYEKL. The CDR3 spans 13 residues. V was pared by 2 bases and J by 6 bases, with 10 bases between. The CDR3 region has the DNA TGCGCCAGCAGCCAATTCTCGGGTTCTGAAGCTTTCTTT. Translating gives CASSQFSGSEAFF.

The V call is TRBV7-3, the J call TRBJ1-1, with D perhaps TRBD1 (6 bases). V was shortened by 1 base and J by 3 bases, with 18 bases between the two germline ends. The CDR3 totals 17 residues. Germline values: CDR1 SGHTA, CDR2 FQGTGA. In nucleotides, the CDR3 is TGTGCCAGCAGCTTAAGAGCCCCCAGGGGTGGTTACACTGAAGCTTTCTTT. Amino acids: CASSLRAPRGGYTEAFF.

The J gene is TRBJ2-3, the V gene TRBV10-1; the match to TRBD2 covers 12 bases. J gave up 2 bases and V 0 bases, and 3 bases lay outside the gene matches. This CDR3 is 17 amino acids long. Germline CDR1 is WNHNN and CDR2 is SYGVQD (reference sequence). The CDR3 DNA is TGCGCCAGCAGTGAGTCGTCTAGCGGGGGGGACACAGATACGCAGTATTTT. Amino acid sequence: CASSESSSGGDTDTQYF.

The chain combines TRBV28 with TRBJ2-1; D unclear. There are 14 residues in the CDR3. The V gene's germline CDR1 is MDHEN and CDR2 SYDVKM. V shed 6 bases and J shed 4 bases, with 13 bases lying between them. The CDR3 DNA reads as TGTGCCAGCAGGGCCGGAGTGTCGTACAATGAGCAGTTCTTC. It codes for CASRAGVSYNEQFF.